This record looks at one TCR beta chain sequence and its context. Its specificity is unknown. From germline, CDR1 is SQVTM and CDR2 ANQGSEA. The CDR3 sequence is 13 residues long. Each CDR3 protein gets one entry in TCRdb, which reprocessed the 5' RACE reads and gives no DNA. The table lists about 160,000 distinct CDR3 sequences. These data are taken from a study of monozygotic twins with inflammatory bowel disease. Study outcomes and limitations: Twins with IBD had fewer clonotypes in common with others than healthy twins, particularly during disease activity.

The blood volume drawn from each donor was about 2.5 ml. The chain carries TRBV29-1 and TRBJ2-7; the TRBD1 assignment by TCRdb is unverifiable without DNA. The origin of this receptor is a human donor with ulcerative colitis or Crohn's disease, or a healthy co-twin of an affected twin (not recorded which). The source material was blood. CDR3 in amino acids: CSVVAGIEVEQYF.